This T cell receptor (beta chain) originates from a study of OX40 agonist ivuxolimab in advanced cancers. Regarding the study as a whole: At doses 0.1 to 3.0 mg/kg, CD4+ and CD8+ clones expanded. Expanded clones tended on average to be more numerous among CD8+ T cells than CD4+.

Concerning this clone itself: What it recognizes is unknown.

Germline CDR1 and CDR2: ENHRY and SYGVKD. CDR3 size: 13 residues. V gave up 10 bases and J gave up 4 bases; unmatched junction bases: 10. Profiled with immunoSEQ multiplex PCR; TCRdb holds only in-frame clones, not every one. The data show tens of thousands of clones, 70% to 90% seen once. The source of this sequence is an adult with an advanced solid tumor such as melanoma, head and neck, liver or kidney cancer. This rearrangement joins TRBV10-3 to TRBJ2-7; the match to TRBD2 covers 7 bases. The sample consisted of CD4+ or CD8+ T cells sorted from blood, taken in a trial of the OX40 agonist ivuxolimab. The CDR3 sequence is CASAGERAYEQYV. The CDR3 nucleotides are TGTGCCAGTGCGGGGGAGCGAGCGTACGAGCAGTACGTC.